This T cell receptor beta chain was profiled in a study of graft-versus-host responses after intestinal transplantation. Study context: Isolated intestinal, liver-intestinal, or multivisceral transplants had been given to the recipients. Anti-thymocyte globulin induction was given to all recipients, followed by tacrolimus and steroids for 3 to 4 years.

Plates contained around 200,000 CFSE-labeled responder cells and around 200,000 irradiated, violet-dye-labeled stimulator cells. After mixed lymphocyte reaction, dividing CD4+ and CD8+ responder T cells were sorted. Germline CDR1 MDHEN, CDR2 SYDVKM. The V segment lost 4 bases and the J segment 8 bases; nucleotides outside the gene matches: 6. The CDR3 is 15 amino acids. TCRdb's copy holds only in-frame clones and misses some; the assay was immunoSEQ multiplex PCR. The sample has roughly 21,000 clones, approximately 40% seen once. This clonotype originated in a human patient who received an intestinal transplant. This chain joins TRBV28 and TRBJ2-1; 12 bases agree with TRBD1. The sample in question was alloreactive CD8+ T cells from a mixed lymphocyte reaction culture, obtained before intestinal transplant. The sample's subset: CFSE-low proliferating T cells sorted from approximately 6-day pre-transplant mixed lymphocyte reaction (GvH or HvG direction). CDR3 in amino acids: CASSYWDRGPHEQFF. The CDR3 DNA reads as TGTGCCAGCAGTTACTGGGACAGGGGGCCTCATGAGCAGTTCTTC.